These 19 T cell receptor beta chains originate from one sample sequenced in a study of control samples from healthy donors and cancer patients (dated by TCRdb to 2020 to 2022). The receptor library was made with the immunoSEQ multiplex PCR assay. TCRdb carries this immuneACCESS record with in-frame sequences only. Its versions omit some clonotypes, under half of them owing to an unresolved V gene in the studies checked, with the rest unexplained. The sample includes 90,000 or so clones, with about nine tenths observed a single time. Jointly, the top ten make up roughly 14% of the sample. The sample was blood. The receptor source for this set is a woman in her seventies in good health.

The chain recombines TRBV5-1 with TRBJ1-5; D unresolved. The CDR3 totals 15 residues. CDR1 is SGHRS and CDR2 is YFSETQ in the germline V gene. Between the trimmed V and J ends, which lost 4 bases and 0 bases, there was a span of 11 bases. The CDR3 DNA follows: TGCGCCAGCAGCCTTGACGGCGATAGCAATCAGCCCCAGCATTTT. Residues: CASSLDGDSNQPQHF.

The rearrangement links TRBV11-2 to TRBJ1-1; no clear D. The CDR3 covers 13 residues. Per the germline V gene, CDR1 is SGHAT and CDR2 is FQNNGV. Between the trimmed V and J ends, which lost 3 bases and 1 base, there was a span of 6 bases. CDR3: CASSFEQNTEAFF. CDR3 nucleotide sequence: TGTGCCAGCAGCTTTGAACAGAACACTGAAGCTTTCTTT. The full variable domain, rest sourced from reference TRBV11-2 and TRBJ1-1, is EAGVAQSPRYKIIEKRQSVAFWCNPISGHATLYWYQQILGQGPKLLIQFQNNGVVDDSQLPKDRFSAERLKGVDSTLKIQPAKLEDSAVYLCASSFEQNTEAFFGQGTRLTVV.

The chain couples TRBV6-2 or TRBV6-3 to TRBJ2-5; TRBD1 agrees at 11 bases. The trim removed 6 bases at V and 5 bases at J, leaving 20 bases unmatched. The CDR3 is made up of 19 amino acids. Germline-derived CDR1 and CDR2 are MNHEY and SVGEGT. CDR3 DNA sequence: TGTGCCAGCAGCTTACCACTATCCTGGACAGGGGGCGCGGATGAGACCCAGTACTTC. It codes for CASSLPLSWTGGADETQYF.

This sequence joins TRBV30 and TRBJ1-1; the D is unclear. Germline V gene lookup returns CDR1 GTSNPN and CDR2 SVGIG (reference sequence). V lost 0 bases and J lost 5, with 10 bases in between. The CDR3 consists of 13 residues. The CDR3 nucleotides are TGTGCCTGGAGTGTATCGGCGGTAACTGAAGCTTTCTTT. Protein sequence: CAWSVSAVTEAFF.

This clone occurred once. The chain couples TRBV5-1 to TRBJ2-1, with D possibly matching TRBD1 (5 bases). This CDR3 contains 16 residues. Trimming removed 0 bases at V and 0 bases at J, with 10 bases between. Germline loops: CDR1 SGHRS, CDR2 YFSETQ. CDR3 residues: CASSLGGYGSYNEQFF. CDR3 DNA: TGCGCCAGCAGCTTGGGGGGCTATGGCTCCTACAATGAGCAGTTCTTC.

The rearrangement joins TRBV19 to TRBJ1-6, with unresolved D. V was clipped by 4 bases and J by 8 bases, with 15 bases between them. The CDR3 runs 15 residues. Germline-derived CDR1 and CDR2 are LNHDA and SQIVND (reference sequence). CDR3 sequence (DNA): TGTGCCAGTAGTACGACGACTAATCAAGATTCACCCCTCCACTTT. It specifies CASSTTTNQDSPLHF.

The chain has TRBV18 and TRBJ1-2, with 10 bases matching TRBD1. The germline V gene encodes CDR1 KGHSH and CDR2 LQKENI. The CDR3 consists of 13 residues. V trimming: 8 bases; J trimming: 8 bases; junction bases outside the gene matches: 8. The CDR3 protein is CASGDRGSRGYTF. CDR3 nucleotides: TGTGCCAGCGGGGACAGGGGTTCGCGGGGCTACACCTTC.

This rearrangement joins TRBV6-6 to TRBJ1-5, with 8 bases fitting TRBD1. V trimming: 6 bases; J trimming: 7 bases; junction bases outside the gene matches: 5. The CDR3 is made up of 13 amino acids. Per germline, CDR1 MNHNY and CDR2 SVGAGI (reference sequence). The CDR3 bases are TGTGCCAGCAGCGACAGGGGTGAGCAGCCCCAGCATTTT. It translates to CASSDRGEQPQHF.

This chain links TRBV3-1 (or the pseudogene TRBV3-2) with TRBJ2-1; 7 bases match TRBD2. This CDR3 has 13 amino acids. Germline trimming cut 4 bases from V and 8 bases from J; bases unmatched to any gene: 5. Germline V gene lookup returns CDR1 LGHDT and CDR2 YNNKEL (reference sequence). The CDR3 nucleotides are TGTGCCAGCAGCCGGGGGGGAGGCGATGAGCAGTTCTTC. Protein: CASSRGGGDEQFF.

The chain uses TRBV2 and TRBJ2-4; maybe TRBD2 (5 bases). The germline gives CDR1 SNHLY, CDR2 FYNNEI. The germline V and J ends were trimmed by 2 bases and 8 bases, with 16 bases remaining between them. This CDR3 has 15 residues. CDR3 in DNA: TGTGCCAGCAGTGAACCCCGGGGAGAGACGGACATTCAGTACTTC. Protein sequence: CASSEPRGETDIQYF.

This chain joins TRBV2 and TRBJ2-2; D uncertain. Per germline, CDR1 SNHLY and CDR2 FYNNEI. Trimming took 8 bases from V and 7 from J, leaving 11 bases between them. CDR3 length: 12 residues. The CDR3 nucleotides read TGTGCCAGCTCCCTGGCAGGCGGGGAGCTGTTTTTT. It yields the protein CASSLAGGELFF.

V is TRBV3-1 (or the pseudogene TRBV3-2) and J is TRBJ1-5, with TRBD1 matching over 9 bases. Germline trimming cut 3 bases from V and 6 bases from J; bases unmatched to any gene: 6. The CDR3 contains 15 residues. Germline-derived CDR1 and CDR2 are LGHDT and YNNKEL (reference sequence). The DNA for the CDR3 is TGTGCCAGCAGCCAGGGACAGGGTGGTGGTCAGCCCCAGCATTTT. Translating gives CASSQGQGGGQPQHF.

This chain connects TRBV6-5 to TRBJ1-6; D gene unclear. The CDR3 sequence is 15 residues long. The V gene lost 6 bases and the J gene lost 5 bases, with 14 bases spanning the gap. Germline lookup yields CDR1 MNHEY and CDR2 SVGAGI. In nucleotides, the CDR3 is TGTGCCAGCAGCCCCCGAGGCGGGGATAATTCACCCCTCCACTTT. Its translation is CASSPRGGDNSPLHF.

The chain has TRBV19 and TRBJ1-3; D gene ambiguous. Germline CDR1 is LNHDA and CDR2 is SQIVND (reference sequence). Trimming took 8 bases from V and 8 from J, leaving 16 bases between them. This CDR3 comprises 13 residues. CDR3 amino acids: CASRTVAEDTIYF. The CDR3 coding sequence is TGTGCCAGTCGGACGGTGGCGGAAGACACCATATATTTT.

CDR3 residues: CASSYSGFGGNEQFF. The CDR3 nucleotides are TGTGCCAGCAGTTACTCCGGGTTTGGTGGCAATGAGCAGTTCTTC. This chain connects TRBV6-2 or TRBV6-3 to TRBJ2-1, with D uncertain. CDR1 is MNHEY, CDR2 SVGEGT, per germline. V was shortened by 0 bases and J by 6 bases, with 12 bases between the two germline ends. The CDR3 is 15 amino acids.

V gene TRBV3-1 (or the pseudogene TRBV3-2) combines with J gene TRBJ1-1; TRBD1 matches 8 bases. Germline assignment: CDR1 LGHDT and CDR2 YNNKEL (reference sequence). CDR3 length: 15 amino acids. V lost 1 base to trimming and J lost 0 bases; unmatched junction nucleotides: 1. The CDR3 bases are TGTGCCAGCAGCCAAGGACAGGGGTTGAACACTGAAGCTTTCTTT. It specifies CASSQGQGLNTEAFF.

This clone was observed a few times. Here the CDR3 reads CASSLQGNYGYTF. CDR3 coding DNA: TGTGCCAGCAGTTTACAGGGGAACTATGGCTACACCTTC. The rearrangement links TRBV6-2 or TRBV6-3 to TRBJ1-2; 7 bases match TRBD1. The ends lost 4 bases at V and 2 bases at J; junction bases unmatched: 1. The germline CDR1 and CDR2 sequences are MNHEY and SVGEGT. The CDR3 has 13 amino acids.

The chain carries TRBV5-1 and TRBJ1-1, with D possibly matching TRBD1 (5 bases). Deletions cut 2 bases from V and 2 bases from J, with 16 bases between. The CDR3 is 16 residues long. Germline V gene sequence: CDR1 SGHRS, CDR2 YFSETQ. In DNA, the CDR3 is TGCGCCAGCAGCTTTGCACCCGGGGCGACAAACACTGAAGCTTTCTTT. Residues: CASSFAPGATNTEAFF.

The J gene is TRBJ1-2, the V gene TRBV7-3, with D perhaps TRBD1 (5 bases). Germline CDR1 and CDR2: SGHTA and FQGTGA. Trimming cost V 3 bases and J 7 bases, with 9 bases left between them. The CDR3 covers 12 residues. The CDR3 region is CASSLDGGGYTF. For the CDR3, the DNA is TGTGCCAGCAGCTTGGATGGGGGTGGCTACACCTTC.